The entry below gives a single T cell receptor beta chain sequence along with its context. These data come from a study of identical twins. The germline CDR1 and CDR2 sequences are SQVTM and ANQGSEA. This CDR3 spans 11 amino acids. Trimming took off 4 bases at V and 8 bases at J, with 11 bases between the two ends. TCRdb recomputed calls from the 5' RACE reads with MiXCR, one row per CDR3 protein. The sample contains 700,000 or so distinct CDR3 sequences, about 20% of which appear only once. Another study also made use of these data, one on T cells expressing NK-cell markers.

The chain employs TRBV29-1 and TRBJ1-2; D is uncertain. The origin of this receptor is a woman between 18 and 29 years old in good health. The sequencing sample was made of PBMCs. CDR3 loop: CSVVVPEGYTF. The CDR3 nucleotides read TGCAGCGTTGTCGTGCCCGAGGGCTACACCTTC.